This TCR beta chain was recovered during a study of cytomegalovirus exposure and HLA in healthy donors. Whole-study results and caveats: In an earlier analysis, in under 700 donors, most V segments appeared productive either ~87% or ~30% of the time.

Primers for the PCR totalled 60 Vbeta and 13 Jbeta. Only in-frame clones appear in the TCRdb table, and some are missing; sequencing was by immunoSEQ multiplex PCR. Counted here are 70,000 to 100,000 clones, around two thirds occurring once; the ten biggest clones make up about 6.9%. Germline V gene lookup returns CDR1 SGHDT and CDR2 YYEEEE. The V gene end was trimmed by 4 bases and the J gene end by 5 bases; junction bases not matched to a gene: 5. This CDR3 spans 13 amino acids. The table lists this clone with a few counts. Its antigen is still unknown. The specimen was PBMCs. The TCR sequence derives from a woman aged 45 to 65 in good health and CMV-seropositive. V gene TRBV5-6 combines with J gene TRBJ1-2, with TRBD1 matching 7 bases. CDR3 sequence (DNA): TGTGCCAGCAGCCCCGACAGGGAATATGGCTACACCTTC. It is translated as CASSPDREYGYTF.